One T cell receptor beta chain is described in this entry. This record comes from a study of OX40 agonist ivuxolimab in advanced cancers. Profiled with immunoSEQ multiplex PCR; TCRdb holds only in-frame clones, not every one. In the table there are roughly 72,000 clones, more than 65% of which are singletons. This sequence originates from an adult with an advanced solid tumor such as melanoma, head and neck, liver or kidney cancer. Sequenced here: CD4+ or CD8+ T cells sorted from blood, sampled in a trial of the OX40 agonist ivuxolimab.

Here the CDR3 DNA reads TGCGCCAGCAGCCTCCATCTTACTAGCGGGGGGTTCGGTGAGCAGTTCTTC. It specifies CASSLHLTSGGFGEQFF. V gene TRBV5-1 combines with J gene TRBJ2-1; 12 nucleotides align to TRBD2. Germline lookup yields CDR1 SGHRS and CDR2 YFSETQ. V was clipped by 4 bases and J by 9 bases; unmatched bases: 14. The CDR3 spans 17 residues. Using reference TRBV5-1 and TRBJ2-1 for the parts outside the CDR3, the full variable domain is KAGVTQTPRYLIKTRGQQVTLSCSPISGHRSVSWYQQTPGQGLQFLFEYFSETQRNKGNFPGRFSGRQFSNSRSEMNVSTLELGDSALYLCASSLHLTSGGFGEQFFGPGTRLTVL.